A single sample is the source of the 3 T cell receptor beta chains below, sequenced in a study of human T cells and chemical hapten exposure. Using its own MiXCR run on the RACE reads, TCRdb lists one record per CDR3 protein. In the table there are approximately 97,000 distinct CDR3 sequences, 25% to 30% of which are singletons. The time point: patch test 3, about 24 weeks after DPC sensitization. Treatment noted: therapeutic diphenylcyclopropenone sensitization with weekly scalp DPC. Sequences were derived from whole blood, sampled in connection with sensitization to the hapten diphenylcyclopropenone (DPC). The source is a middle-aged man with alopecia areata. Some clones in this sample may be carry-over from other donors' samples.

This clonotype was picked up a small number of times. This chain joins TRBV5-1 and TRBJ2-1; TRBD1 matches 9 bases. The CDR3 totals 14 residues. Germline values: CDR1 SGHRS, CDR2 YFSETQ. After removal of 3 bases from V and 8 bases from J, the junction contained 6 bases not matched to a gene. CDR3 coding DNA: TGCGCCAGCAGCTGGGGACAGGGCTTTGATGAGCAGTTCTTC. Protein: CASSWGQGFDEQFF.

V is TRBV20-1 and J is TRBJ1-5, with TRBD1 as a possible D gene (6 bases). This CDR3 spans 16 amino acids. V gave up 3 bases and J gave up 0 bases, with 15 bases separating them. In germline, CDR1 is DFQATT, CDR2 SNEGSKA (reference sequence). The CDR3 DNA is TGCAGTGCTAGGGACAGTAGGGGATATAGCAATCAGCCCCAGCATTTT. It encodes CSARDSRGYSNQPQHF.

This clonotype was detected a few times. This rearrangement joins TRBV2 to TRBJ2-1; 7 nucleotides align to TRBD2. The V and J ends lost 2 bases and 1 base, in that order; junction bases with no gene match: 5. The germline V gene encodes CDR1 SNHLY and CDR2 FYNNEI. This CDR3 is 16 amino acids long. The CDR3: CASSELGAGSYNEQFF. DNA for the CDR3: TGTGCCAGCAGTGAACTAGGAGCGGGATCCTACAATGAGCAGTTCTTC. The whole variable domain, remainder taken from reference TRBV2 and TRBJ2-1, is EPEVTQTPSHQVTQMGQEVILRCVPISNHLYFYWYRQILGQKVEFLVSFYNNEISEKSEIFDDQFSVERPDGSNFTLKIRSTKLEDSAMYFCASSELGAGSYNEQFFGPGTRLTVL.